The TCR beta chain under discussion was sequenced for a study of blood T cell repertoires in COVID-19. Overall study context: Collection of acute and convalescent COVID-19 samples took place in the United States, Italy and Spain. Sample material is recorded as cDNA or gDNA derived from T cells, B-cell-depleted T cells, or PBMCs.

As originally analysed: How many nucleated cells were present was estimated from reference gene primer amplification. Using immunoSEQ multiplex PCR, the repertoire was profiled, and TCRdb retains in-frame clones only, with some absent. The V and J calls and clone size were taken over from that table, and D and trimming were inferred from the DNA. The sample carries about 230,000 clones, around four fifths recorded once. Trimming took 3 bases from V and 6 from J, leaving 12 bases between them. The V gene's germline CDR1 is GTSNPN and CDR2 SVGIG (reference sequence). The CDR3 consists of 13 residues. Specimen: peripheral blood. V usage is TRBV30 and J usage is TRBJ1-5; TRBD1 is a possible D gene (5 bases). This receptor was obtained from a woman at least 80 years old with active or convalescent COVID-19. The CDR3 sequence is CAWSPGYGQPQHF. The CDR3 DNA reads TGTGCCTGGAGCCCAGGGTACGGTCAGCCCCAGCATTTT.